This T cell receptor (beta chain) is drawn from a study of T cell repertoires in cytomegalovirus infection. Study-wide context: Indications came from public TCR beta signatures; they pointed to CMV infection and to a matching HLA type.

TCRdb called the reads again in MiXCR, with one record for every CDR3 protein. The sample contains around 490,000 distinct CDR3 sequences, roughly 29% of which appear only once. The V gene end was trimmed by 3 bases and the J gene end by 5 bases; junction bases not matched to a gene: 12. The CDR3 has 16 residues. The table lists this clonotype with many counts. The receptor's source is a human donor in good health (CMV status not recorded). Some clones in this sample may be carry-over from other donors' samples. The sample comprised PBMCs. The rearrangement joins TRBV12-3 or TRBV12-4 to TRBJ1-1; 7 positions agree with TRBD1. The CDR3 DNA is TGTGCCAGCAGTTTTCGGACAGGTAGTTCGGAGACTGAAGCTTTCTTT. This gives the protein CASSFRTGSSETEAFF.